The present T cell receptor beta chain was sequenced within a study of T cells in Graves' hyperthyroidism and ophthalmopathy (dated by TCRdb to about 2019). Notes on the research overall: Peripheral blood samples were taken at the time of initial diagnosis, prior to any treatment. After blood sampling, hyperthyroidism patients were treated with methimazole at a starting dose of 30 mg daily, and ophthalmopathy patients were treated with high-dose intravenous methylprednisolone. The approximately 97 discovery patients were randomly divided into training and test sets at a 7:3 ratio. The paper reports TCR Vbeta CDR3 sequencing of approximately 140 peripheral blood samples: 43 ophthalmopathy, fewer than 85 hyperthyroidism and roughly 17 progressor patients. A discovery cohort of about 95 patients, about 43 with Graves' ophthalmopathy and 55 to 60 with stable Graves' hyperthyroidism, was used to find distinguishing TCR V-J signatures. Prospective prediction of ophthalmopathy was tested in an independent validation cohort consisting of some 20 hyperthyroidism patients and around 16 patients who later progressed to ophthalmopathy. Thyroid tissue and blood T-cell repertoires from about 6 Graves' hyperthyroidism patients were also compared in the study.

This clonotype has at least ten counts. It lacks a known antigen. Base-call qualities are not available, and no considerably larger clone is one nucleotide away. In the ophthalmopathy patients, disease was moderately to severely active, with a Clinical Activity Score of 3 or more, a NOSPECS grade of 4 or more, and a duration of less than 3 months. Patients with uncontrolled infections, other autoimmune diseases, pregnancy or lactation were excluded. Clinical symptoms, serum thyroxine and TRAb, thyroid ultrasound, and orbital computed tomography formed the basis for the diagnoses. Ficoll-Paque density gradient centrifugation was used to isolate PBMCs from approximately 11 ml of fresh peripheral blood. Total RNA was extracted using Trizol reagent, and RNA quality was assessed on an Agilent 2100 Bioanalyzer. The TCR beta CDR3 regions were amplified from RNA transcripts. For the first round of RT-PCR on the TCR CDR3, the HTBI primer set was used together with the Qiagen OneStep RT-PCR kit. The libraries were constructed in a second round of multiplex PCR and then size-selected and purified. Paired-end sequencing of the libraries was performed with 100 bp reads on an Illumina HiSeq2000. Turning to the authors' computational methods: SOAPnuke was used to process the raw data, throwing out any read that contained adapters or uncalled bases, had a mean Phred below 15, or lacked an exact constant-primer or identifier match. COPE v1.2.5 was used to merge high-quality paired reads, and clonotypes were defined as unique nucleotide sequences. Clonotypes were aligned to IMGT TRBV, TRBD and TRBJ reference segments using MiTCR v1.1. The analysis included only V-J combinations with a frequency above 0.0001, which together covered over 98% of the repertoires. The TCS score was defined as the ratio of F50 (clonal expansion) to E x V (chaos), calculated using BLOSUM62-based TCRdist between CDR3 peptides within each V-J. Welch's t-statistics and random forest reduced fewer than 550 V-J features to about 12, which were used in a naive Bayes classifier (R e1071). TCRdb itself trimmed the public reads at Q25 with fastp, ran MiXCR and retained productive beta chains. Entries are consolidated by CDR3 protein sequence, retaining the most common genes and DNA. The V and J calls were determined by TCRdb, not by the authors. This sample has more than 450,000 distinct CDR3 sequences in its table, and 15% to 20% of those were observed once. Of the sample, less than 55% falls within the top ten clones.

The investigation overall reported the following: Most expanded thyroid clonotypes (frequency above 0.001) were also detected in blood, a finding suggesting that blood repertoires may reflect thyroid immune responses. In cross-validation, a model built on a 13 V-J signature told ophthalmopathy apart from stable hyperthyroidism with just under 90% sensitivity and around 81% specificity, and in testing the same model reached 80%/75%. During validation, the model predicted progression to ophthalmopathy a median of approximately 6.5 months ahead of onset, with almost 71% sensitivity and less than 85% specificity. Sample size was not statistically predetermined, and investigators were not blinded to group allocation.

The CDR3 contains 14 residues, cysteine and phenylalanine counted. Just CDR3 DNA is preserved here, 42 bases in frame from base 1. V is reduced by 10 bases and J by 4 bases, leaving a spacing of 17 bases between them. The sample taken for sequencing was blood. The receptor was derived from a man aged 40-49 years with Graves' ophthalmopathy. Recombination linked TRBV12-3 or TRBV12-4 to TRBJ2-1; a weak D assignment points to TRBD2 (6 bases agree). For the CDR3, the sequence is CAIEGGGLYNEQFF. The nucleotide sequence reads TGTGCCATAGAAGGAGGAGGGCTGTACAATGAGCAGTTCTTC.